This T cell receptor beta chain was captured in a study of blood T cells in healthy people across ages. The authors ran a second PCR of about 6 to 11 cycles using a sample-barcoded 5' primer and a J-beta primer mix. TCRdb independently ran MiXCR on the 5' RACE reads; one entry per CDR3 protein. Among some 1.5 million distinct CDR3 sequences listed, 28% were seen once. The V and J ends lost 0 bases and 13 bases respectively, with 19 bases between them. CDR1 is SGHRS, CDR2 YFSETQ, per germline. The CDR3 extends over 14 amino acids. V gene TRBV5-1 combines with J gene TRBJ2-5; D might be TRBD1 or TRBD2, each matching 5 bases. The TCR comes from a woman under 40 in good health. Specimen: blood. The CDR3 sequence is CASSLAGPGAERYF. As DNA, the CDR3 is TGCGCCAGCAGCTTGGCCGGTCCCGGGGCCGAGCGGTACTTC. The full variable domain, with the rest looked up from reference TRBV5-1 and TRBJ2-5, is KAGVTQTPRYLIKTRGQQVTLSCSPISGHRSVSWYQQTPGQGLQFLFEYFSETQRNKGNFPGRFSGRQFSNSRSEMNVSTLELGDSALYLCASSLAGPGAERYFGPGTRLLVL.